These 22 T cell receptor beta chains share one sample of origin, sequenced in a study of technical replicates of blood from several donors. The protocol was immunoSEQ multiplex PCR, while the TCRdb copy is restricted to in-frame clones and leaves out a portion. The table records about 34,000 clones, around nine tenths of them present only once. The specimen was PBMCs. These receptors came from a human donor in good health. Some clones in this sample may be carry-over from other donors' samples.

The V gene is TRBV4-2, the J gene TRBJ1-6; 8 bases fit TRBD1. Trimming at V came to 4 bases and at J to 5 bases, leaving 7 bases not matched to a gene. This CDR3 region has 16 residues. Germline CDR1 reads LGHNA; CDR2 reads YNFKEQ. CDR3 residues: CASSLGQGRNNSPLHF. The CDR3 nucleotides read TGTGCCAGCAGCCTCGGACAGGGTCGGAATAATTCACCCCTCCACTTT.

This clone was counted once. For the CDR3, the DNA is TGCGCCAGCAGCTTCCGGCTAGCGGGAGGGCCAGTCAATGAGCAGTTCTTC. It is translated as CASSFRLAGGPVNEQFF. V is TRBV5-1 and J is TRBJ2-1; TRBD2 matches 12 bases. With V trimmed by 2 bases and J by 6 bases, 9 bases remained unmatched. The CDR3 loop spans 17 amino acids. Germline V gene sequence: CDR1 SGHRS, CDR2 YFSETQ. The full variable domain, rest sourced from reference TRBV5-1 and TRBJ2-1, is KAGVTQTPRYLIKTRGQQVTLSCSPISGHRSVSWYQQTPGQGLQFLFEYFSETQRNKGNFPGRFSGRQFSNSRSEMNVSTLELGDSALYLCASSFRLAGGPVNEQFFGPGTRLTVL.

This chain joins TRBV6-5 and TRBJ2-1, with TRBD2 matching over 8 bases. The germline gives CDR1 MNHEY, CDR2 SVGAGI. This CDR3 has 15 residues. After removal of 6 bases from V and 9 bases from J, the junction contained 13 bases not matched to a gene. The CDR3 nucleotides are TGTGCCAGCAGCCCCGGGGGGGGCCTTCGGGTTGAGCAGTTCTTC. It yields the protein CASSPGGGLRVEQFF.

The chain recombines TRBV4-2 with TRBJ1-3; D perhaps matches TRBD1 (6 bases). V lost 6 bases and J 0 bases, leaving 15 bases between the germline ends. The CDR3 loop spans 16 amino acids. Germline V lookup: CDR1 LGHNA, CDR2 YNFKEQ. The CDR3, as DNA: TGTGCCAGCAGTTGGTTGGGACACAGCTCTGGAAACACCATATATTTT. Amino acids: CASSWLGHSSGNTIYF.

This chain joins TRBV18 and TRBJ2-5; no reliable D call. The V and J ends lost 2 bases and 2 bases respectively, with 6 bases between them. Germline V gene lookup returns CDR1 KGHSH and CDR2 LQKENI. The CDR3 contains 13 residues. CDR3 sequence reads: CASSPSVQETQYF. Here the CDR3 DNA reads TGTGCCAGCTCACCATCCGTACAAGAGACCCAGTACTTC.

CDR3 bases: TGTGCCAGCAGCTCGGGGGGCGGCCACTCTGGGGCCAACGTCCTGACTTTC. Translated: CASSSGGGHSGANVLTF. The chain couples TRBV7-2 to TRBJ2-6, with a possible D match to TRBD2 (7 bases). This CDR3 comprises 17 residues. Trimming stripped 4 bases from V and 0 bases from J, with 13 bases between. Germline V gene lookup returns CDR1 SGHTA and CDR2 FQGNSA. Full variable domain (missing parts from reference TRBV7-2 and TRBJ2-6): GAGVSQSPSNKVTEKGKDVELRCDPISGHTALYWYRQSLGQGLEFLIYFQGNSAPDKSGLPSDRFSAERTGGSVSTLTIQRTQQEDSAVYLCASSSGGGHSGANVLTFGAGSRLTVL.

V usage is TRBV4-3 and J usage is TRBJ1-1; the D is unclear. The germline gives CDR1 LGHNA, CDR2 YSLEER. The CDR3 contains 14 residues. Trimming removed 3 bases at V and 0 bases at J, with 8 bases between. CDR3 amino acids: CASSHPPMNTEAFF. CDR3 bases: TGCGCCAGCAGCCACCCCCCTATGAACACTGAAGCTTTCTTT.

This chain links TRBV6-1 with TRBJ1-1; 7 bases map to TRBD1. The CDR3 has 13 amino acids. Germline CDR1 reads MNHNS; CDR2 reads SASEGT. The J segment lost 6 bases and the V segment lost 6 bases, leaving 7 bases of the junction unmatched. This CDR3 is CASRIQGKSEAFF. Written as DNA, the CDR3 is TGTGCCAGCAGGATACAGGGGAAGTCTGAAGCTTTCTTT.

The chain has TRBV4-3 and TRBJ2-1; TRBD2 might be the D (5 bases). Looked up from germline, CDR1 is LGHNA and CDR2 is YSLEER. The CDR3 is 17 residues long. Trimming shortened V by 0 bases and J by 6 bases, and 18 bases separated the two germline ends. The CDR3 DNA sequence: TGCGCCAGCAGCCAAGAGGGTGTACTAGTTGCCACCAATGAGCAGTTCTTC. Translation: CASSQEGVLVATNEQFF.

The chain combines TRBV7-6 with TRBJ2-5, with D perhaps matching TRBD1 (6 bases). Germline-derived CDR1 and CDR2 are SGHVS and FNYEAQ. This CDR3 comprises 14 residues. Deletions cut 1 base from V and 5 bases from J, with 11 bases between. CDR3 region: CASSLGRGIETQYF. As DNA, the CDR3 is TGTGCCAGCAGCTTAGGCAGGGGCATCGAGACCCAGTACTTC.

The V gene is TRBV10-3, the J gene TRBJ2-3; a possible D gene is TRBD2 (6 bases). Germline loops: CDR1 ENHRY, CDR2 SYGVKD. V was clipped by 4 bases and J by 2 bases, with 10 bases between them. CDR3 length: 14 residues. The CDR3 is CAISGGRSTDTQYF. CDR3 sequence (DNA): TGTGCCATCAGTGGTGGGAGGTCCACAGATACGCAGTATTTT.

This sequence joins TRBV9 and TRBJ2-5; TRBD2 might be the D (7 bases). V lost 1 base and J 5 bases, leaving 12 bases between the germline ends. CDR3 length: 14 residues. Germline V gene lookup returns CDR1 SGDLS and CDR2 YYNGEE. The DNA of the CDR3 is TGTGCCAGCAGCGTATTGGGGGGGCCGGAGACCCAGTACTTC. It is translated as CASSVLGGPETQYF.

The chain combines TRBV2 with TRBJ2-2; possible D gene TRBD2, 6 bases. The germline CDR1 and CDR2 sequences are SNHLY and FYNNEI. The CDR3 length is 14 residues. Deletions cut 5 bases from V and 8 bases from J, with 15 bases between. The CDR3 nucleotides read TGTGCCAGCAGTAGGGACGGGGGTCGAGGGGAGCTGTTTTTT. Protein: CASSRDGGRGELFF.

The chain is built from TRBV11-2 and TRBJ2-1, with 13 bases fitting TRBD2. Losses at the gene ends were 0 bases for V and 10 bases for J; bases not matched to a gene: 9. The CDR3 runs 17 residues. The germline V gene has CDR1 SGHAT and CDR2 FQNNGV. The CDR3 nucleotides are TGTGCCAGCAGCTTAGACCCGGGACTAGCGGGGCCTGGGGAGCAGTTCTTC. This codes for CASSLDPGLAGPGEQFF.

The gene calls are TRBV5-1 and TRBJ1-3, with D possibly being TRBD1 (5 bases). V shed 4 bases and J shed 0 bases, with 11 bases lying between them. Germline CDR1 and CDR2: SGHRS and YFSETQ. The CDR3 spans 15 residues. The CDR3 bases are TGCGCCAGCAGCCCGGACACCAACTCTGGAAACACCATATATTTT. Translating it yields CASSPDTNSGNTIYF. Supplemented by reference TRBV5-1 and TRBJ1-3, the full variable domain reads KAGVTQTPRYLIKTRGQQVTLSCSPISGHRSVSWYQQTPGQGLQFLFEYFSETQRNKGNFPGRFSGRQFSNSRSEMNVSTLELGDSALYLCASSPDTNSGNTIYFGEGSWLTVV.

The chain employs TRBV5-6 and TRBJ2-5; 8 bases align to TRBD1. The length of the CDR3 is 14 residues. Unmatched junction bases numbered 1, after V lost 0 bases and J lost 3 bases. Germline loops: CDR1 SGHDT, CDR2 YYEEEE. The CDR3 DNA sequence: TGTGCCAGCAGCTTGGTGGACAGGGAAGAGACCCAGTACTTC. This sequence encodes CASSLVDREETQYF. Together with reference TRBV5-6 and TRBJ2-5, the CDR3 gives the full variable domain: DAGVTQSPTHLIKTRGQQVTLRCSPKSGHDTVSWYQQALGQGPQFIFQYYEEEERQRGNFPDRFSGHQFPNYSSELNVNALLLGDSALYLCASSLVDREETQYFGPGTRLLVL.

The rearrangement uses TRBV7-9 and TRBJ2-1; D uncertain. The CDR3 consists of 11 residues. Germline CDR1 reads SEHNR; CDR2 reads FQNEAQ (reference sequence). V lost 6 bases and J 6 bases, leaving 6 bases between the germline ends. The CDR3 sequence is CASSPSNEQFF. The CDR3 DNA is TGTGCCAGCAGTCCGTCCAATGAGCAGTTCTTC.

The V and J genes are TRBV5-4 and TRBJ1-2; unclear D gene. This CDR3 has 12 amino acids. V dropped 4 bases and J dropped 7 bases, with 11 bases sitting between them. Germline loops: CDR1 SGHNT, CDR2 YYREEE (reference sequence). In nucleotides, the CDR3 is TGTGCCAGCAGCCCCTCAGGTGGTGGCTACACCTTC. It is translated as CASSPSGGGYTF.

CDR3 bases: TGTGCCAGCAGCCCTGGACTAGCGGCCACTCATACGCAGTATTTT. It yields the protein CASSPGLAATHTQYF. V and J are TRBV6-5 and TRBJ2-3, with 10 bases identical to TRBD2. CDR3 length: 15 amino acids. CDR1 is MNHEY and CDR2 is SVGAGI in the germline V gene. Losses at the gene ends were 6 bases for V and 7 bases for J; bases not matched to a gene: 10.

This chain connects TRBV4-2 to TRBJ2-1, with 8 nucleotides matching TRBD2. This CDR3 comprises 17 residues. Germline-derived CDR1 and CDR2 are LGHNA and YNFKEQ. With 4 bases clipped from V and 4 bases from J, the junction kept 12 bases outside the gene matches. CDR3 sequence (DNA): TGTGCCAGCAGCCTCTCGTATGGCGGGGGGAAGTACAATGAGCAGTTCTTC. As protein: CASSLSYGGGKYNEQFF.

The chain joins TRBV6-1 to TRBJ2-3; D is uncertain. The CDR3 runs 15 residues. The ends were cut back, 0 bases at V and 2 bases at J, with 9 bases in the middle. CDR1 is MNHNS, CDR2 SASEGT, per germline. In nucleotides, the CDR3 is TGTGCCAGCAGTGAAGCCACAGCAGTCACAGATACGCAGTATTTT. Protein product: CASSEATAVTDTQYF.

The rearrangement links TRBV4-3 to TRBJ1-4, with D unresolved. CDR3 size: 16 residues. The V end lost 5 bases, the J end lost 1 base, and 14 bases lay between the germline ends. Germline V lookup: CDR1 LGHNA, CDR2 YSLEER. The CDR3 sequence: CASSKTATITNEKLFF. The CDR3 DNA is TGCGCCAGCAGCAAAACAGCAACGATAACTAATGAAAAACTGTTTTTT.